This is a list of T cell receptor beta chains from one sample in a study of T cells and Merkel cell carcinoma outcomes. TCRdb's table, derived via immunoSEQ multiplex PCR, lists solely in-frame clones and lacks some. The data show about 15,000 clones, around 87% seen once. Sequences were obtained from tumor tissue from Merkel cell carcinoma. These receptors all come from a human donor with Merkel cell carcinoma. The CDR3 runs from the conserved cysteine through the conserved F or W. D genes are given only for firm matches. Only some rows state a clone size, as once, few, many or a class for expanded clones.

clone_size	v_call	cdr3_length	j_call	d_call	cdr3_aa	cdr3_nt
NA	TRBV28	15	TRBJ2-1	NA	CASSSPQGSGNEQFF	TGTGCCAGCAGTTCCCCCCAGGGTAGCGGCAATGAGCAGTTCTTC
NA	TRBV28	16	TRBJ1-3	TRBD1	CASSKPGQGAMDTIYF	TGTGCCAGCAGCAAACCGGGACAGGGGGCGATGGACACCATATATTTT
NA	TRBV6-5	13	TRBJ2-7	TRBD1	CASSYSVGQSVYF	TGTGCCAGCAGTTACTCGGTGGGACAGAGTGTCTACTTC
once	TRBV5-1	15	TRBJ2-1	TRBD2	CASSLETSRGTEQFF	TGCGCCAGCAGCTTGGAGACTAGCCGGGGTACTGAGCAGTTCTTC
NA	TRBV12-5	18	TRBJ1-4	NA	CASGLTREPWSANEKLFF	TGTGCTAGTGGTTTGACCCGGGAACCCTGGTCGGCTAATGAAAAACTGTTTTTT
NA	TRBV15	17	TRBJ2-1	TRBD2	CATSKSLTGGPSGEQFF	TGTGCCACCAGCAAGAGTCTAACGGGAGGGCCCTCCGGTGAGCAGTTCTTC
once	TRBV10-2	13	TRBJ1-5	NA	CASRGSSNQPQHF	TGCGCCAGCAGGGGGTCTAGCAATCAGCCCCAGCATTTT
NA	TRBV6-6	14	TRBJ2-7	TRBD2	CASRMSGSAYEQYF	TGTGCCAGCAGGATGAGCGGGAGTGCTTACGAGCAGTACTTC
once	TRBV28	14	TRBJ1-1	NA	CASTPTPTNTEAFF	TGTGCCAGCACCCCCACCCCCACAAACACTGAAGCTTTCTTT
once	TRBV28	15	TRBJ1-1	NA	CASKVSGLRDTEAFF	TGTGCCAGCAAGGTTTCAGGCCTAAGGGACACTGAAGCTTTCTTT
NA	TRBV6-1	14	TRBJ2-3	TRBD1	CASSEDRGLGTQYF	TGTGCCAGCAGTGAGGACAGGGGGCTAGGTACGCAGTATTTT
NA	TRBV6-6	14	TRBJ1-1	NA	CANGGAGRGTEAFF	TGTGCCAACGGGGGGGCGGGGCGGGGCACTGAAGCTTTCTTT
NA	TRBV9	13	TRBJ2-7	NA	CASSAELSYEQYF	TGTGCCAGCTCCGCAGAGCTCTCCTACGAGCAGTACTTC
NA	TRBV23-1	14	TRBJ1-2	NA	CASSQWEENYGYTF	TGCGCCAGCAGTCAATGGGAGGAAAATTATGGCTACACCTTC
NA	TRBV6-1	13	TRBJ1-4	TRBD1	CASNRGPNEKLFF	TGTGCCAGCAACAGGGGCCCTAATGAAAAACTGTTTTTT
large	TRBV29-1	13	TRBJ1-1	NA	CSVDWGAGTEAFF	TGCAGCGTTGATTGGGGGGCAGGTACTGAAGCTTTCTTT
NA	TRBV7-9	13	TRBJ1-1	NA	CASSLDANTEAFF	TGTGCCAGCAGCTTAGATGCGAACACTGAAGCTTTCTTT
NA	TRBV27	14	TRBJ2-7	TRBD2	CATTASGSSYEQYF	TGTGCCACCACTGCTAGCGGGAGCTCCTACGAGCAGTACTTC
NA	TRBV27	16	TRBJ1-1	NA	CASSLSPRSRNTEAFF	TGTGCCAGCAGTTTATCGCCAAGATCAAGAAACACTGAAGCTTTCTTT
NA	TRBV18	14	TRBJ2-3	TRBD2	CASSPGGYTDTQYF	TGTGCCAGCTCACCGGGAGGGTACACAGATACGCAGTATTTT